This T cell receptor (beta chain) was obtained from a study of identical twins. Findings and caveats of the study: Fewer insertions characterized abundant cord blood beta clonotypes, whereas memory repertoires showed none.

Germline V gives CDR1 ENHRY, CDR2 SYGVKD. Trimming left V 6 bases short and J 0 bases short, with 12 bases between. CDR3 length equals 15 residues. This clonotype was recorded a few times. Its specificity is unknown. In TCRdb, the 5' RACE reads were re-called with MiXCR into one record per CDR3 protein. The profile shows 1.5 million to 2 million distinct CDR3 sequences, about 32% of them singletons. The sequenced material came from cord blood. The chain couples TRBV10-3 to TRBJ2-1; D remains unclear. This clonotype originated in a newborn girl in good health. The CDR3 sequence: CAIRNSIDSYNEQFF. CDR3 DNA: TGTGCCATCAGGAATAGTATCGACTCCTACAATGAGCAGTTCTTC.